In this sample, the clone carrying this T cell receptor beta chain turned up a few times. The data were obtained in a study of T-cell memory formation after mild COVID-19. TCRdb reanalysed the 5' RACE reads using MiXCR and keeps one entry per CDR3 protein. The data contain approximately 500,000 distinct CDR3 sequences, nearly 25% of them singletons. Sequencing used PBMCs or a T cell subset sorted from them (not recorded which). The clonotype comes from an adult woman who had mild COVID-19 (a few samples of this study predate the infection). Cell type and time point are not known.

CDR3 sequence: CASSVTDNTEAFF. The CDR3 DNA follows: TGTGCCAGCAGCGTTACAGATAACACTGAAGCTTTCTTT. The chain recombines TRBV9 with TRBJ1-1; D not resolved. The ends were cut back, 2 bases at V and 2 bases at J, with 7 bases in the middle. The CDR3 covers 13 residues. Germline-derived CDR1 and CDR2 are SGDLS and YYNGEE.